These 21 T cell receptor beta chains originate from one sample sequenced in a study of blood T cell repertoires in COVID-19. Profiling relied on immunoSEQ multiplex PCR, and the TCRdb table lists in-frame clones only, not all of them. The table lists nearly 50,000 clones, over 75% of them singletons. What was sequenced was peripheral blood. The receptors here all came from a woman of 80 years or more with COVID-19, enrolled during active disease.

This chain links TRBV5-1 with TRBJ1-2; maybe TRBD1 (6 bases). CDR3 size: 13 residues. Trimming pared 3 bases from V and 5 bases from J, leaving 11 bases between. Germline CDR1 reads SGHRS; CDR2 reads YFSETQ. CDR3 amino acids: CASSSQGRYGYTF. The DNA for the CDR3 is TGCGCCAGCAGCTCACAGGGAAGGTATGGCTACACCTTC. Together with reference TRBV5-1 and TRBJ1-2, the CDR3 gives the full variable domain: KAGVTQTPRYLIKTRGQQVTLSCSPISGHRSVSWYQQTPGQGLQFLFEYFSETQRNKGNFPGRFSGRQFSNSRSEMNVSTLELGDSALYLCASSSQGRYGYTFGSGTRLTVV.

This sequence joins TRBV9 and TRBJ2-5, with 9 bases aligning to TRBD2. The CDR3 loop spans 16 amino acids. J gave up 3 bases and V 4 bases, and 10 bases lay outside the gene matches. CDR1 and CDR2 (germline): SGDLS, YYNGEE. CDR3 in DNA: TGTGCCAGCAGCTCCAATCACCTAGCGGGAAAAGAGACCCAGTACTTC. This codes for CASSSNHLAGKETQYF.

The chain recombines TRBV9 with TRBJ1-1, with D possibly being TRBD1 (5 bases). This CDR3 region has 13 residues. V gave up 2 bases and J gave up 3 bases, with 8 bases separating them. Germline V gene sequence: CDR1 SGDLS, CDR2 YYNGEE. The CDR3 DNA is TGTGCCAGCAGCGTTACGACAGACACTGAAGCTTTCTTT. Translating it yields CASSVTTDTEAFF.

The CDR3 bases are TGTGCCAGCAGTTCGAGGGGGCATGGGGCCAACGTCCTGACTTTC. It yields the protein CASSSRGHGANVLTF. The J gene is TRBJ2-6, the V gene TRBV6-5, with TRBD1 identical over 7 bases. Germline assignment: CDR1 MNHEY and CDR2 SVGAGI. CDR3 length: 15 residues. V shed 4 bases, J shed 3 bases, and the junction held 3 bases outside the gene matches.

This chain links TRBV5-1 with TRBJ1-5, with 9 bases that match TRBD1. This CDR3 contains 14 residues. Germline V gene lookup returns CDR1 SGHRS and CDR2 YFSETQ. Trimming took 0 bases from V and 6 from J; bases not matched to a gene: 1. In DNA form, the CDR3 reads TGCGCCAGCAGCTTGGGACAGGGGGGTCAGCCCCAGCATTTT. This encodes CASSLGQGGQPQHF.

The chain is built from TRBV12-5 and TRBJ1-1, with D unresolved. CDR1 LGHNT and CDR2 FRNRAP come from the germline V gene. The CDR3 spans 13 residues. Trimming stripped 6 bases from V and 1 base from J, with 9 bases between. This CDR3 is CASGHRSNTEAFF. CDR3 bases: TGTGCTAGTGGGCACCGGTCGAACACTGAAGCTTTCTTT.

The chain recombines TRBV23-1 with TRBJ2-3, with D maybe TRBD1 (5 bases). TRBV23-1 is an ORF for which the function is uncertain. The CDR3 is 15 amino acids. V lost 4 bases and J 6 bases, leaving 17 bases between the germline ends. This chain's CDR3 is CASSLPKGPADTQYF. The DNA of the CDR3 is TGCGCCAGCAGTCTCCCGAAGGGGCCGGCCGATACGCAGTATTTT.

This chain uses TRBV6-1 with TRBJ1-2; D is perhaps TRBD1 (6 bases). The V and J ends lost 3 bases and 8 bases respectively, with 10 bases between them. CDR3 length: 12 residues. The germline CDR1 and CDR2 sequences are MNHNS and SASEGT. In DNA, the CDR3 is TGTGCCAGCAGTGACAGGGGCGGCGGCTACACCTTC. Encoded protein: CASSDRGGGYTF.

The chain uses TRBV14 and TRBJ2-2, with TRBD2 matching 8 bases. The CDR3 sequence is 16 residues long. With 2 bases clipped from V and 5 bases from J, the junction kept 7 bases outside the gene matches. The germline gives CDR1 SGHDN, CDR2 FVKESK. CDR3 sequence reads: CASSQTAGVYTGELFF. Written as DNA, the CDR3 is TGTGCCAGCAGCCAAACAGCGGGAGTTTATACCGGGGAGCTGTTTTTT.

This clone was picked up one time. The CDR3 sequence: CASSPRRGPNYGYTF. CDR3 bases: TGTGCCAGCAGCCCCCGTAGGGGTCCTAACTATGGCTACACCTTC. The chain links TRBV7-2 to TRBJ1-2, with D tentatively TRBD1 (5 bases). Germline-derived CDR1 and CDR2 are SGHTA and FQGNSA. V lost 5 bases and J 0 bases, leaving 13 bases between the germline ends. This CDR3 has 15 residues.

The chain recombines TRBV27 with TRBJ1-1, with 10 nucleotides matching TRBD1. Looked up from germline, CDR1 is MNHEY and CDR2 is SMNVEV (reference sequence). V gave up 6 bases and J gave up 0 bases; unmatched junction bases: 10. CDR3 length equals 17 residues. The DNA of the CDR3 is TGTGCCAGCAGCCGGGACAGGGGCCACGAAATGAACACTGAAGCTTTCTTT. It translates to CASSRDRGHEMNTEAFF.

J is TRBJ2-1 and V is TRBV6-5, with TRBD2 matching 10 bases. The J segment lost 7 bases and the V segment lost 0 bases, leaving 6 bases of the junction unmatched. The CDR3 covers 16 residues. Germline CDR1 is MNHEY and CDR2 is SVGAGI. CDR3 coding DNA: TGTGCCAGCAGTTACTCTGGTAGCGGGAGGCAGAATGAGCAGTTCTTC. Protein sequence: CASSYSGSGRQNEQFF.

The CDR3 loop is CASSYVGRNEQFF. In DNA form, the CDR3 reads TGTGCCAGCAGTTACGTTGGGCGAAATGAGCAGTTCTTC. V usage is TRBV6-5 and J usage is TRBJ2-1; D gene ambiguous. Germline loops: CDR1 MNHEY, CDR2 SVGAGI. CDR3 length: 13 amino acids. The V end lost 2 bases, the J end lost 7 bases, and 9 bases lay between the germline ends.

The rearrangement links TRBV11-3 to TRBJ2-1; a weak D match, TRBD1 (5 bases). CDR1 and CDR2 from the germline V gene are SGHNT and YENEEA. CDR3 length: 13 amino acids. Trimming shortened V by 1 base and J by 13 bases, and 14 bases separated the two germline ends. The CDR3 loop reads CASSLGQGSQQFF. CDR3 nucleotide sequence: TGTGCCAGCAGCTTAGGGCAGGGCAGTCAACAGTTCTTC.

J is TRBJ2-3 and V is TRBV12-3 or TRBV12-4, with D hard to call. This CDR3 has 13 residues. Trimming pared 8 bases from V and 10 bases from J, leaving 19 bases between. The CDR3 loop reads CASCPGGSLAQYF. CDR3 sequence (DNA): TGTGCCAGCTGCCCCGGCGGATCCTTGGCGCAGTATTTT.

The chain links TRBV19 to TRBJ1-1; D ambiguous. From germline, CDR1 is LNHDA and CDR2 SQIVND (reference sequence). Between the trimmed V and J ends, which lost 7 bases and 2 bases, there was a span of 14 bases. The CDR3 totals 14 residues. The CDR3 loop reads CASTTSDFNTEAFF. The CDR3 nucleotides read TGTGCCAGTACTACTTCCGATTTTAACACTGAAGCTTTCTTT.

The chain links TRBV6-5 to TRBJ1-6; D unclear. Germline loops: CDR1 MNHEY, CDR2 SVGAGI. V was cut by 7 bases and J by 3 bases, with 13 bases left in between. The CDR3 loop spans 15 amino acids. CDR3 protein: CASKLAEGYNSPLHF. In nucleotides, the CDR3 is TGTGCCAGCAAGTTGGCAGAGGGCTATAATTCACCCCTCCACTTT.

In DNA form, the CDR3 reads TGTGCCAGCAGCTTACTTAGGGGTCCCTATGGCTACACCTTC. Its translation: CASSLLRGPYGYTF. The chain uses TRBV7-8 and TRBJ1-2; tentative D call: TRBD1 (5 bases). The V and J ends lost 2 bases and 4 bases respectively, with 11 bases between them. The length of the CDR3 is 14 residues. CDR1 and CDR2 (germline): SGHVS, FQNEAQ.

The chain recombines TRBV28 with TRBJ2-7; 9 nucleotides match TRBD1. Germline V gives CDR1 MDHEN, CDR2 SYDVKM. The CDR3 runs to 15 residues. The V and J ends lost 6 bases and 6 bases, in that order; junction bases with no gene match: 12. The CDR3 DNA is TGTGCCAGCAGGCAACGTTCGGGACAGGGATTCGAGCAGTACTTC. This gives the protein CASRQRSGQGFEQYF.

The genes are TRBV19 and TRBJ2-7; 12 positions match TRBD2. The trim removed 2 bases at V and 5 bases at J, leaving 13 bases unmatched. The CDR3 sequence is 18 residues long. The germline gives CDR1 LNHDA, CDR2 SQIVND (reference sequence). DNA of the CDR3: TGTGCCAGTAGTATAAAGTTAGGGACTAGCGGGCCTCGCCACGAGCAGTACTTC. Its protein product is CASSIKLGTSGPRHEQYF.

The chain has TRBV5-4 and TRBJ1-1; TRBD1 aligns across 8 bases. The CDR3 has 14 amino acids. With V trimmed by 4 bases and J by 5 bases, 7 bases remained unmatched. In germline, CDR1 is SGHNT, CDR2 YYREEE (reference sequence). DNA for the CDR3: TGTGCCAGCAGCAGAACAGGGGGAAGGACTGAAGCTTTCTTT. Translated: CASSRTGGRTEAFF.